The 10 T cell receptor beta chains in this list originate from one sample, sequenced in a study of OX40 agonist ivuxolimab in advanced cancers. Sequencing was performed with immunoSEQ multiplex PCR; in TCRdb, only in-frame clones are kept and a portion is missing. In the table there are under 85,000 clones, over 75% of which are singletons. This specimen was CD4+ or CD8+ T cells sorted from blood, taken in a trial of the OX40 agonist ivuxolimab. The source is an adult with an advanced solid tumor such as melanoma, head and neck, liver or kidney cancer.

Here the CDR3 DNA reads TGTGCCAGCAGCCAGACCTCTAGATACAATGAGCAGTTCTTC. Translated: CASSQTSRYNEQFF. The rearrangement links TRBV11-2 to TRBJ2-1; D not resolved. Germline V lookup: CDR1 SGHAT, CDR2 FQNNGV. The length of the CDR3 is 14 residues. V lost 5 bases and J lost 4, with 12 bases in between.

This rearrangement joins TRBV27 to TRBJ2-7; D remains unclear. Germline assignment: CDR1 MNHEY and CDR2 SMNVEV (reference sequence). The CDR3 is 14 amino acids. V lost 8 bases and J lost 0, with 14 bases in between. Written as DNA, the CDR3 is TGTGCCAGCGGTAAGACGAGGCTCTCCTACGAGCAGTACTTC. Residues: CASGKTRLSYEQYF.

The chain couples TRBV9 to TRBJ1-1; D gene unclear. CDR3 length: 13 amino acids. V gave up 0 bases and J gave up 3 bases, with 6 bases separating them. Germline V gene data show CDR1 as SGDLS and CDR2 as YYNGEE. The CDR3 nucleotides read TGTGCCAGCAGCGTAGCGGACTACACTGAAGCTTTCTTT. Translation: CASSVADYTEAFF. The full variable domain, completed using reference TRBV9 and TRBJ1-1, is DSGVTQTPKHLITATGQRVTLRCSPRSGDLSVYWYQQSLDQGLQFLIQYYNGEERAKGNILERFSAQQFPDLHSELNLSSLELGDSALYFCASSVADYTEAFFGQGTRLTVV.

The chain combines TRBV27 with TRBJ2-7, with TRBD1 matching 7 bases. This CDR3 has 14 residues. V dropped 6 bases and J dropped 3; count of bases not matched to a gene: 8. Germline V gene data show CDR1 as MNHEY and CDR2 as SMNVEV (reference sequence). The DNA of the CDR3 is TGTGCCAGCAGCCCTCCCGACAGGGTCTACGAGCAGTACTTC. Protein product: CASSPPDRVYEQYF.

The count of this clone is one. The chain links TRBV7-6 to TRBJ2-3, with D possibly being TRBD2 (7 bases). V gave up 3 bases and J gave up 6 bases, with 19 bases separating them. The CDR3 sequence is 16 residues long. Germline V gene sequence: CDR1 SGHVS, CDR2 FNYEAQ. The CDR3 DNA sequence: TGTGCCAGCAGCTTGGGGGGGGGACAACGAAGGGATACGCAGTATTTT. Amino acids: CASSLGGGQRRDTQYF.

This chain uses TRBV6-4 with TRBJ2-3; D is undetermined. The CDR3 totals 12 residues. Germline V gene sequence: CDR1 MRHNA, CDR2 SNTAGT. The V end lost 2 bases, the J end lost 5 bases, and 5 bases lay between the germline ends. The DNA of the CDR3 is TGTGCCAGCAGTGACCTGGGAGATACGCAGTATTTT. It is translated as CASSDLGDTQYF.

V usage is TRBV7-9 and J usage is TRBJ1-2; 7 bases line up with TRBD1. Trimming cost V 5 bases and J 4 bases; bases outside gene matches: 10. The germline CDR1 and CDR2 sequences are SEHNR and FQNEAQ (reference sequence). This CDR3 has 15 amino acids. CDR3 in amino acids: CASSDGTALGYGYTF. The CDR3 DNA reads TGTGCCAGCAGCGACGGGACAGCCCTAGGCTATGGCTACACCTTC.

The rearrangement joins TRBV10-2 to TRBJ1-1; 8 nucleotides align to TRBD1. There are 13 residues in the CDR3. Losses at the gene ends were 4 bases for V and 6 bases for J; bases not matched to a gene: 4. Per the germline V gene, CDR1 is WSHSY and CDR2 is SAAADI. The chain's CDR3 is CASSGTGTPEAFF. The CDR3, as DNA: TGCGCCAGCAGTGGGACAGGGACTCCTGAAGCTTTCTTT.

The chain recombines TRBV5-8 with TRBJ2-3; a weak D match, TRBD2 (6 bases). CDR3 size: 16 residues. Germline assignment: CDR1 SGHTS and CDR2 YDEGEE. With 1 base removed from V and 2 bases from J, the gap between germline ends came to 14 bases. This CDR3 is CASSLLGSGLTDTQYF. The CDR3 bases are TGTGCCAGCAGCTTGTTGGGTAGCGGCCTCACAGATACGCAGTATTTT.

CDR3 loop: CASSLMDRSSGNTIYF. DNA of the CDR3: TGTGCCAGCAGCCTAATGGACAGGAGCTCTGGAAACACCATATATTTT. V gene TRBV28 combines with J gene TRBJ1-3; 7 positions match TRBD1. The CDR3 length is 16 residues. V trimming: 6 bases; J trimming: 0 bases; junction bases outside the gene matches: 8. Germline CDR1 is MDHEN and CDR2 is SYDVKM.